This TCR beta chain stems from a study of cytomegalovirus exposure and HLA in healthy donors. 60 Vbeta and 13 Jbeta primers were used in PCR. Here immunoSEQ multiplex PCR was the method, and the copy in TCRdb shows in-frame clones only, minus some. The clone table shows more than 90,000 clones, with the ten largest holding roughly 3.7%. To note about this clone: Its specificity is not known.

Study-wide findings and caveats: Using the classifier, cytomegalovirus status was reportedly diagnosed with high specificity and sensitivity. Some TCR beta chains (roughly 160 of them) were listed as cytomegalovirus-associated. Later analysis showed most CMV-associated TCR beta chains appearing HLA-restricted. Analysis was carried out at a later point, and it linked a missense DCLRE1C variant to TCR beta V- and J-gene trimming.

Deletions cut 2 bases from V and 2 bases from J, with 16 bases between. The CDR3 runs 17 residues. CDR1 ENHRY and CDR2 SYGVKD come from the germline V gene. The origin of this receptor is a man aged 30 to 45 in good health and CMV-seronegative. The V gene is TRBV10-3, the J gene TRBJ1-5, with D possibly TRBD1 on 5 matching bases. Sample: PBMCs. The CDR3 DNA follows: TGTGCCATCAGTGAGGGGACTTTCCTCAGGGGCAATCAGCCCCAGCATTTT. This gives the protein CAISEGTFLRGNQPQHF.